The entry below gives a single TCR beta chain sequence along with its context. The antigen is unknown. This record belongs to a study of cytomegalovirus exposure and HLA in healthy donors. Germline V gene sequence: CDR1 SQVTM, CDR2 ANQGSEA. The CDR3 has 13 residues. With 8 bases clipped from V and 3 bases from J, the junction kept 8 bases outside the gene matches. Study results and caveats: The authors considered a cluster of highly shared sequence variants likely to be a sequencing artifact.

PCR amplification relied on 60 Vbeta primers (plus 13 Jbeta primers). Profiled with immunoSEQ multiplex PCR; TCRdb holds only in-frame clones, not every one. The repertoire consists of 55,000 to 85,000 clones, with about 80% occurring once and the leading ten covering 7.5% to 9%. Sequenced: PBMCs. The chain couples TRBV29-1 to TRBJ1-1; 8 bases line up with TRBD1. The receptor was isolated from a man aged 18 to 30 in good health and CMV-seropositive. The CDR3 region is CSTRQGTDTEAFF. DNA of the CDR3: TGCAGCACCAGACAGGGGACGGACACTGAAGCTTTCTTT.